The rows below give T cell receptor beta chains drawn from one sample of a study of OX40 agonist ivuxolimab in advanced cancers. Measured with immunoSEQ multiplex PCR; TCRdb has only the in-frame clones, and not every one. The profile covers 100,000 to 150,000 clones, with just under 95% appearing a single time and over 0.15% taken by the ten largest. The sample here was CD4+ or CD8+ T cells sorted from blood, taken in a trial of the OX40 agonist ivuxolimab. Every receptor here comes from an adult with an advanced solid tumor such as melanoma, head and neck, liver or kidney cancer. Each CDR3 is given without its conserved first and last residue. Clone size is not always given. Where it is, it says once, few, many or a class for expanded clones.

>TRBV5-4|NA
ASSRGTEKGTEAF
>TRBV19|NA
ASMYLRGYTGELF
>TRBV5-1|NA
ASRRLAEDTQY
>TRBV19|NA
ASSARDFSHEQY
>TRBV2|once
ASNPARLGELF
>TRBV5-5|NA
ASSLWASEGSSPLH
>TRBV11-2|NA
ASGKTSNTEAF
>TRBV19|NA
ASSIQYPTYEQY
>TRBV6-5|NA
ASSRSGGNTDTQY
>TRBV12-5|NA
ASGLGQGKANTGELF
>TRBV19|NA
ASSPGAAGYGYT
>TRBV6-5|NA
ASSSAGLYGYT
>TRBV7-2|once
ASARQRNTEAF
>TRBV4-3|NA
ASSPGLAVYNEQF
>TRBV19|NA
ASRGQGRNTEAF
>TRBV6-5|NA
ASCRGSNEQF
>TRBV7-9|NA
ASSLKSGGATEQF
>TRBV7-2|NA
ASSLEARGLVNTIY
>TRBV5-1|NA
ASSLVAGVTGELF
>TRBV19|NA
ASSIRTGVRNTEAF
>TRBV5-4|NA
ASTNARGWQF
>TRBV30|NA
AWSAGGLQKLF
>TRBV14|NA
ASSQDLRTGTYNEQF
>TRBV15|NA
ATSRGPAHWSDTQY
>TRBV28|NA
ASSLRQGYDV
>TRBV11-2|NA
ASSLGDDDEQY
>TRBV12-5|NA
ASGLVPAGVLKEASYEQY
>TRBV4-2|NA
ASSQVLGGGAITTHNSPLH
>TRBV5-8|NA
ASSFGAQPQH
>TRBV4-1|NA
ASSQVNTEAF
>TRBV6-6|NA
ASSIRRVKETQY
>TRBV6-1|NA
ASWNRVSYEQY
>TRBV19|NA
ASSIALMTYYGYT
>TRBV7-2|NA
ASSARGELSNQPQH
>TRBV18|NA
ASSPSTSEAEAF
>TRBV25-1|NA
ASSLTYNEQF
>TRBV19|NA
ASSDRGGYSNQPQH
>TRBV19|once
ATLDRGLVGNQPQH
>TRBV9|NA
ASSVSGEPIREQF
>TRBV4-2|NA
ASSQDLDRVGELF
>TRBV7-7|NA
ASSLGENTEAF